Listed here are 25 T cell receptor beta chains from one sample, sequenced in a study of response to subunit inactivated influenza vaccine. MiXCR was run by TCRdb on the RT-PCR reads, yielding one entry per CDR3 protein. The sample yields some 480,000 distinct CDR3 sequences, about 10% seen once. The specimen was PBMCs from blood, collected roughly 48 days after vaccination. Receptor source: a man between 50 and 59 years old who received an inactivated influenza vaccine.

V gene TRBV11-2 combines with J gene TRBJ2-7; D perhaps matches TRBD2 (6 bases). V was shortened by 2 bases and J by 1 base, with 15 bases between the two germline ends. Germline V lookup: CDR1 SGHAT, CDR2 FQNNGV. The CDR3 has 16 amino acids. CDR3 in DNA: TGTGCCAGCAGCTTACCTGCGGGACTGGCATCCTACGAGCAGTACTTC. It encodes CASSLPAGLASYEQYF.

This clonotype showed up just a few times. The CDR3 DNA sequence: TGCGCCAGCAGCCGAGGGGGGGTGGACCAGCCCCAGCATTTT. This translates into CASSRGGVDQPQHF. The J gene is TRBJ1-5, the V gene TRBV5-1, with D possibly being TRBD1 (6 bases). Germline V gives CDR1 SGHRS, CDR2 YFSETQ. The CDR3 totals 14 residues. The ends were cut back, 4 bases at V and 7 bases at J, with 15 bases in the middle.

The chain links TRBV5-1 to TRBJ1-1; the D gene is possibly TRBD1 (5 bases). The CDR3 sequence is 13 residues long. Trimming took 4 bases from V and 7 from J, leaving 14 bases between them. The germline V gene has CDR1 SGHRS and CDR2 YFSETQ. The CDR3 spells CASSRDPTDEAFF. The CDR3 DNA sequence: TGCGCCAGCAGCCGTGACCCGACAGATGAAGCTTTCTTT.

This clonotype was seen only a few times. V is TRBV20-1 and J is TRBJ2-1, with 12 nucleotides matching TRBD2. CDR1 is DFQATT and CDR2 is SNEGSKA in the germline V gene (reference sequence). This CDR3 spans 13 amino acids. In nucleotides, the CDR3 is TGCAGCGAACTAGCGGGAGGAGGGAATGAGCAGTTCTTC. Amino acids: CSELAGGGNEQFF.

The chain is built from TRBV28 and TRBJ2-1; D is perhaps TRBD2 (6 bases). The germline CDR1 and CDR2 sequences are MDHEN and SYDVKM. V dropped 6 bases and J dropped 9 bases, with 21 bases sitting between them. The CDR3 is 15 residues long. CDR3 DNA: TGTGCCAGCAGCCCCGAGGGGCGGGATAGGGTTGAGCAGTTCTTC. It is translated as CASSPEGRDRVEQFF.

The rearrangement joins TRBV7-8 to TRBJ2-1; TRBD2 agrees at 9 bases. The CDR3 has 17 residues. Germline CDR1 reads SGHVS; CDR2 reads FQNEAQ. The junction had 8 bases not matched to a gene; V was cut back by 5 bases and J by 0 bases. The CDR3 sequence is CASSRTAGGLSYNEQFF. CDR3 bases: TGTGCCAGCAGCCGAACGGCGGGAGGGCTCTCCTACAATGAGCAGTTCTTC.

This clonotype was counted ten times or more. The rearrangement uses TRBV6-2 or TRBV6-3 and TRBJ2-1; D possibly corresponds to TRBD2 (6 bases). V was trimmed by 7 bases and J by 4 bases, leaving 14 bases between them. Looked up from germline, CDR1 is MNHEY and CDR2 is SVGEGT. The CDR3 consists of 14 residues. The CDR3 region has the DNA TGTGCCAGCAAAAGCTTAGCGGATTACAATGAGCAGTTCTTC. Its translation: CASKSLADYNEQFF.

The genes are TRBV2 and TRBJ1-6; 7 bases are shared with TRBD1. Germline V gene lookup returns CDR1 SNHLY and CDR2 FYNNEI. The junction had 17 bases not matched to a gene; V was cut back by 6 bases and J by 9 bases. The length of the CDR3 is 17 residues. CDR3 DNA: TGTGCCAGCAGACCCACGGCGAGGGGGCGAAGAGGTTCACCCCTCCACTTT. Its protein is CASRPTARGRRGSPLHF.

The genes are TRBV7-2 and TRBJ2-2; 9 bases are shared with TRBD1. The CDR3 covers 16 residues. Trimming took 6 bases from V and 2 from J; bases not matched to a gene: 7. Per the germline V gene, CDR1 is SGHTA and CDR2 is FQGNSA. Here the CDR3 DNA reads TGTGCCAGCAGACCACCGGGACAGGGTAACACCGGGGAGCTGTTTTTT. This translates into CASRPPGQGNTGELFF.

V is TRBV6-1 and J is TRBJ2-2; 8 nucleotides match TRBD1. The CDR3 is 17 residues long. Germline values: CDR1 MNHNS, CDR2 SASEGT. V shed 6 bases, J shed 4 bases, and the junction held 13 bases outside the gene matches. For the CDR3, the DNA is TGTGCCAGCAGCCTGACCAGGGGGCGCGTCAGCACCGGGGAGCTGTTTTTT. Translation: CASSLTRGRVSTGELFF.

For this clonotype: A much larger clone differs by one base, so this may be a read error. The CDR3 loop is CASSYRGNNSPLHF. In DNA, the CDR3 is TGTGCCAGCAGTTACAGGGGGAATAATTCACCCCTCCACTTT. The chain carries TRBV6-5 and TRBJ1-6, with TRBD1 as a possible D gene (6 bases). V shed 2 bases and J shed 5 bases, with 7 bases lying between them. The germline gives CDR1 MNHEY, CDR2 SVGAGI. The CDR3 loop spans 14 amino acids.

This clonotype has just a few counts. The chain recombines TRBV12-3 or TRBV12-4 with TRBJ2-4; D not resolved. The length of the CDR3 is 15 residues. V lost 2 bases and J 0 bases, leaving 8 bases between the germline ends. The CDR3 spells CASSLSVLAKNIQYF. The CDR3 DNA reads TGTGCCAGCAGTTTATCAGTACTAGCCAAAAACATTCAGTACTTC.

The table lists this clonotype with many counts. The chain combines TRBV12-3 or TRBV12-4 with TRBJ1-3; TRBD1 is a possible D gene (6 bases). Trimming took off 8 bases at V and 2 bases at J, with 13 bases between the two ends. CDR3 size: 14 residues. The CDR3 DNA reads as TGTGCCAGCCGGGACAACACGGCTGGAAACACCATATATTTT. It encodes CASRDNTAGNTIYF.

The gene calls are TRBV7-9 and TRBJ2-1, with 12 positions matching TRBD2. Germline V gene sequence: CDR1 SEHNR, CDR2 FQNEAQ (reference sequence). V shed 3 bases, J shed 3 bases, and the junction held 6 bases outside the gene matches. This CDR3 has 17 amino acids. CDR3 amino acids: CASSLIGLAGFYNEQFF. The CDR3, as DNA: TGTGCCAGCAGCTTGATAGGACTAGCGGGGTTCTACAATGAGCAGTTCTTC.

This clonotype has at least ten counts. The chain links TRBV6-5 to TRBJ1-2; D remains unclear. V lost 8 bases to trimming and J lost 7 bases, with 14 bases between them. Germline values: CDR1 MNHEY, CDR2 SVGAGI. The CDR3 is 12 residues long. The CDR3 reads CASWIAGSGYTF. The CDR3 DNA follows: TGTGCCAGCTGGATCGCCGGGAGTGGCTACACCTTC.

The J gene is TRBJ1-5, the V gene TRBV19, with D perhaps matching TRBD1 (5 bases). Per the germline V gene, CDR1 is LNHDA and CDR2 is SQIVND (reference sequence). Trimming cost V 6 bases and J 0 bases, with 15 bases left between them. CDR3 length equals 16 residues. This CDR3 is CASSQMGVYSNQPQHF. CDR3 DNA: TGTGCCAGTAGCCAAATGGGGGTGTATAGCAATCAGCCCCAGCATTTT.

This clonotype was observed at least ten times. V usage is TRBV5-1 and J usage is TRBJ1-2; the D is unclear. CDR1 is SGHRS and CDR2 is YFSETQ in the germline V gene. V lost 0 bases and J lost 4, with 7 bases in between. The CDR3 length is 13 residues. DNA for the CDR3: TGCGCCAGCAGCTTGGATCTGGTCTATGGCTACACCTTC. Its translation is CASSLDLVYGYTF.

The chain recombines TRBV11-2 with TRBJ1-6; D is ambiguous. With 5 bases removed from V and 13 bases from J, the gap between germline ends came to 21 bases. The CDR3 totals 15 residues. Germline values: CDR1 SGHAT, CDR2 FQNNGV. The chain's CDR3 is CASSPIGRSLEPLHF. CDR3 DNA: TGTGCCAGCAGCCCGATAGGACGGTCCTTAGAGCCCCTCCACTTT.

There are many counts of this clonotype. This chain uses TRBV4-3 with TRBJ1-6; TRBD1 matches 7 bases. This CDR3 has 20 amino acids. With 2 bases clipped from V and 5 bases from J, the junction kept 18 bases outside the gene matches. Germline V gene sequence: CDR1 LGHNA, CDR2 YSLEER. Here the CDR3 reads CASSQYSFIGTDGNNSPLHF. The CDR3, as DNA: TGCGCCAGCAGCCAATACTCGTTTATAGGGACAGACGGGAATAATTCACCCCTCCACTTT.

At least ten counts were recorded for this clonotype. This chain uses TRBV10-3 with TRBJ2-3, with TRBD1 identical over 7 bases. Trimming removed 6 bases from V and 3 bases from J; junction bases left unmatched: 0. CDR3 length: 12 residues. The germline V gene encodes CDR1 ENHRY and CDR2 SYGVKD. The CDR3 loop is CAIRDRTDTQYF. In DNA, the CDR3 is TGTGCCATCAGGGACAGGACAGATACGCAGTATTTT.

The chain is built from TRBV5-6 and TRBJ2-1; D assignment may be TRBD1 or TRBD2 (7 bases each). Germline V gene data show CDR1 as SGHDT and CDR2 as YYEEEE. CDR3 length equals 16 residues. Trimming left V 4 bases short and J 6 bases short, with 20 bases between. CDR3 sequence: CASSPQGGRWGNEQFF. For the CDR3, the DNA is TGTGCCAGCAGCCCTCAGGGGGGGCGATGGGGCAATGAGCAGTTCTTC.

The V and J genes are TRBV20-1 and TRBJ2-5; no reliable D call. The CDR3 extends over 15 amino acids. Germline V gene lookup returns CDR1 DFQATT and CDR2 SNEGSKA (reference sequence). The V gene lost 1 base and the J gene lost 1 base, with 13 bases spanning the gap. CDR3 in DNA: TGCAGTGCTAGAGGGGCGACTGAAGTCCAAGAGACCCAGTACTTC. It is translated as CSARGATEVQETQYF.

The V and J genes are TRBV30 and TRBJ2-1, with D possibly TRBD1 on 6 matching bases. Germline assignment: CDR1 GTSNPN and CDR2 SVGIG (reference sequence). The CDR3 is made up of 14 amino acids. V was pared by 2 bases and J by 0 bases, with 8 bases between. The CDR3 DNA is TGTGCCTGGAGTAGGGGGAGCTCCTACAATGAGCAGTTCTTC. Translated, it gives CAWSRGSSYNEQFF.

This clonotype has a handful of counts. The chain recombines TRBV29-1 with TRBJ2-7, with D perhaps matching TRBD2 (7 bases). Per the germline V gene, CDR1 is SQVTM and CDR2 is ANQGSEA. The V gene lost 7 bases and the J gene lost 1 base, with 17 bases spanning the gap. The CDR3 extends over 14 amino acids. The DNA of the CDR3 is TGCAGCGCAGGGGTGGGGGGGGCGTCCTACGAGCAGTACTTC. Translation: CSAGVGGASYEQYF.

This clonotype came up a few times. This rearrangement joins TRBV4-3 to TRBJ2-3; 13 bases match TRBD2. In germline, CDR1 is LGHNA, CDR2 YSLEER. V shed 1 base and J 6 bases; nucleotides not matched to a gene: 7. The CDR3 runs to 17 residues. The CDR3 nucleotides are TGCGCCAGCAGCCAAGGGAGACTAGCGGGGGGTGGGGATACGCAGTATTTT. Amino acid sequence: CASSQGRLAGGGDTQYF.